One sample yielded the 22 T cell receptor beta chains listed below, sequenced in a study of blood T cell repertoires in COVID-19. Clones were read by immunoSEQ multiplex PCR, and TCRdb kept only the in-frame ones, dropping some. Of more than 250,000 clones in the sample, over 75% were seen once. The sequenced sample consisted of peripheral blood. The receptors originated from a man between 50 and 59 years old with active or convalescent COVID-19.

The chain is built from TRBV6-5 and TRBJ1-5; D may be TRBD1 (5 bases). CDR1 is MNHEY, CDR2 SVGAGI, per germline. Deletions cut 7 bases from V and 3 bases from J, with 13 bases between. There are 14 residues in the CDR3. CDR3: CASTVDSYNQPQHF. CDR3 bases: TGTGCCAGCACCGTCGACAGCTACAATCAGCCCCAGCATTTT.

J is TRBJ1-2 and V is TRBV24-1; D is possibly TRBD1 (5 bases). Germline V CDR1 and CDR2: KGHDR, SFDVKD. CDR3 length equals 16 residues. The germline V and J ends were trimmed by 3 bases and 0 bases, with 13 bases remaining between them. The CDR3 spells CATSDANAGANYGYTF. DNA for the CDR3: TGTGCCACCAGTGATGCAAATGCGGGGGCTAACTATGGCTACACCTTC.

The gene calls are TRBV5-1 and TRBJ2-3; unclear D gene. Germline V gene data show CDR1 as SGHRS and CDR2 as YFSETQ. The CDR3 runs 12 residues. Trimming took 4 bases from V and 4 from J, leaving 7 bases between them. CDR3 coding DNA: TGCGCCAGCAGCCCCCTAGCAGATACGCAGTATTTT. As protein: CASSPLADTQYF.

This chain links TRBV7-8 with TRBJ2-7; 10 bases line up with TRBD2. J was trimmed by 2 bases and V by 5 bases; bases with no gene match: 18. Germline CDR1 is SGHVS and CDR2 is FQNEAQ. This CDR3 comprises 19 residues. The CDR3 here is CASSPPYLGTSAFPYEQYF. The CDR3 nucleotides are TGTGCCAGCAGCCCCCCGTATCTTGGGACTAGCGCTTTTCCCTACGAGCAGTACTTC.

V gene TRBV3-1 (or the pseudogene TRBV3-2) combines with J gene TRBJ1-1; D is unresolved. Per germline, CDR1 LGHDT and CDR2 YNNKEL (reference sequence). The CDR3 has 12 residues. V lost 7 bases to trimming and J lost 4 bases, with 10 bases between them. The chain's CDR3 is CASTSPGTEAFF. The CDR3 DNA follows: TGTGCCAGCACCTCCCCGGGCACTGAAGCTTTCTTT.

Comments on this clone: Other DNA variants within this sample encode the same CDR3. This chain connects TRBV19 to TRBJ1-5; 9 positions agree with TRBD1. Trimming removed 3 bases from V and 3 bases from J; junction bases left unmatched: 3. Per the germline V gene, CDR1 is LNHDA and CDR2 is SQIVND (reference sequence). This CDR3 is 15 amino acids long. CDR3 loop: CASSIRTGVNQPQHF. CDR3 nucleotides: TGTGCCAGTAGTATCCGGACAGGGGTCAATCAGCCCCAGCATTTT. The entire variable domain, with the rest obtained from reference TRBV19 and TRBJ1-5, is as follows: DGGITQSPKYLFRKEGQNVTLSCEQNLNHDAMYWYRQDPGQGLRLIYYSQIVNDFQKGDIAEGYSVSREKKESFPLTVTSAQKNPTAFYLCASSIRTGVNQPQHFGDGTRLSIL.

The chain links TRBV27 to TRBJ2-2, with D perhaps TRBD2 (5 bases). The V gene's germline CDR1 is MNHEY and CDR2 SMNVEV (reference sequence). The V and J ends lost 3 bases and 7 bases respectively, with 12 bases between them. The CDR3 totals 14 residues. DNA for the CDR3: TGTGCCAGCAGTTTGAGGGCGCGTTTCGGGGAGCTGTTTTTT. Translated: CASSLRARFGELFF.

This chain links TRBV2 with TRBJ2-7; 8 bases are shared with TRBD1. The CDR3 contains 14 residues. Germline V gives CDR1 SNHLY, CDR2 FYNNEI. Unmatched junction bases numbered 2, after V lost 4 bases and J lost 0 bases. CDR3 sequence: CASSVGTGSYEQYF. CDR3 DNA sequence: TGTGCCAGCAGTGTCGGGACAGGCTCCTACGAGCAGTACTTC.

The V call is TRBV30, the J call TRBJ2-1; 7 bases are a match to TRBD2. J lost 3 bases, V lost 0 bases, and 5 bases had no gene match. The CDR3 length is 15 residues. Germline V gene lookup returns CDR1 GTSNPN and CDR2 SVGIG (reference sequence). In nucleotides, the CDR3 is TGTGCCTGGAGTGTCGCGGGGGAAAGCTACAATGAGCAGTTCTTC. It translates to CAWSVAGESYNEQFF.

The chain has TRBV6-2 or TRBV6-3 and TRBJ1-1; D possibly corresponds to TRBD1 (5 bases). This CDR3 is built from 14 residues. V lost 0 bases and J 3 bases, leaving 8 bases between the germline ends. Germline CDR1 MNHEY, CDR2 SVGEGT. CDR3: CASSYSGGDTEAFF. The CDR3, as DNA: TGTGCCAGCAGTTACTCCGGGGGAGACACTGAAGCTTTCTTT.

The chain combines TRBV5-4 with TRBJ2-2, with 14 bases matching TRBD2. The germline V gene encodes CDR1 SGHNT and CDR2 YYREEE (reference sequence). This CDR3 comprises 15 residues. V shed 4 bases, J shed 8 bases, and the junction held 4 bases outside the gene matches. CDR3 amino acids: CASSPGTSGRGELFF. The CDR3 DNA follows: TGTGCCAGCAGCCCCGGGACTAGCGGGAGAGGGGAGCTGTTTTTT. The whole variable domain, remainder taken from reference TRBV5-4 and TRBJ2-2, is ETGVTQSPTHLIKTRGQQVTLRCSSQSGHNTVSWYQQALGQGPQFIFQYYREEENGRGNFPPRFSGLQFPNYSSELNVNALELDDSALYLCASSPGTSGRGELFFGEGSRLTVL.

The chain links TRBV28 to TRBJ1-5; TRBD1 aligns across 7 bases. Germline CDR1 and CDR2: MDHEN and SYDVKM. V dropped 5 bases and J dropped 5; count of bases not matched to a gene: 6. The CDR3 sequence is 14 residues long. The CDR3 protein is CASSPGQVDQPQHF. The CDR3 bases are TGTGCCAGCAGTCCCGGACAGGTTGATCAGCCCCAGCATTTT.

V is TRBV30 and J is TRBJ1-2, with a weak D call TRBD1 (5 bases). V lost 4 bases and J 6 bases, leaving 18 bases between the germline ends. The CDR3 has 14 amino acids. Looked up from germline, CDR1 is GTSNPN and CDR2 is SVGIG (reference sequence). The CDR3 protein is CAWMARRVGDGYTF. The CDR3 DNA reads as TGTGCCTGGATGGCTAGGAGGGTAGGGGATGGCTACACCTTC. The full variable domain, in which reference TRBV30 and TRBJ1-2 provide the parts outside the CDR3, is SQTIHQWPATLVQPVGSPLSLECTVEGTSNPNLYWYRQAAGRGLQLLFYSVGIGQISSEVPQNLSASRPQDRQFILSSKKLLLSDSGFYLCAWMARRVGDGYTFGSGTRLTVV.

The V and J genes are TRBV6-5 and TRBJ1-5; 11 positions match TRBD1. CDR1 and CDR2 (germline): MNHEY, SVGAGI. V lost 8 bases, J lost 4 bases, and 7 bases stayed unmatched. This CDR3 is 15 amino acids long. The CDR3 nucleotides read TGTGCCAGCCGGCCAGGGACAGGGGGAAATCAGCCCCAGCATTTT. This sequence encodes CASRPGTGGNQPQHF.

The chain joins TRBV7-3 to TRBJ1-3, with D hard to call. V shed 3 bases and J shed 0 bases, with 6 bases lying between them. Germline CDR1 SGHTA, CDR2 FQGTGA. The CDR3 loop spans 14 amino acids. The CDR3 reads CASSLGSSGNTIYF. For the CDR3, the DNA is TGTGCCAGCAGCTTGGGGAGCTCTGGAAACACCATATATTTT.

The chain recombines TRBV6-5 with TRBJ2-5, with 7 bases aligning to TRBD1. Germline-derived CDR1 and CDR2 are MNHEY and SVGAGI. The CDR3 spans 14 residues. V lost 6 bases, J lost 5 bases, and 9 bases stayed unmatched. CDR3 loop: CASSLKQGSETQYF. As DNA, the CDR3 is TGTGCCAGCAGCCTGAAACAGGGGAGCGAGACCCAGTACTTC.

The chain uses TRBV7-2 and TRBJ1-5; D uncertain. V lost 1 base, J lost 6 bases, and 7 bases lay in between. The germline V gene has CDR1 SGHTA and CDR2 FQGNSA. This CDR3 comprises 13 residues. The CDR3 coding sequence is TGTGCCAGCAGCTTAGTCCGGAGTCAGCCCCAGCATTTT. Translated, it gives CASSLVRSQPQHF.

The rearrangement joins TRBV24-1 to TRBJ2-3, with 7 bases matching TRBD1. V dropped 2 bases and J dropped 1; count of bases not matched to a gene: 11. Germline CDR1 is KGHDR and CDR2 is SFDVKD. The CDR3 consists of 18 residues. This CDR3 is CATSDWADRKGGTDTQYF. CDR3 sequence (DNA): TGTGCCACCAGTGATTGGGCGGACAGGAAGGGGGGCACAGATACGCAGTATTTT.

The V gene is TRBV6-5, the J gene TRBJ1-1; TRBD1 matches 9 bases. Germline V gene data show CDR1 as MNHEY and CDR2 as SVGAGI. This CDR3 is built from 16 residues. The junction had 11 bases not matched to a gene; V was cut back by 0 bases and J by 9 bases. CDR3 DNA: TGTGCCAGCAGTTACTCTATACAGGGGGCGCGAAACCAAGCTTTCTTT. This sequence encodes CASSYSIQGARNQAFF.

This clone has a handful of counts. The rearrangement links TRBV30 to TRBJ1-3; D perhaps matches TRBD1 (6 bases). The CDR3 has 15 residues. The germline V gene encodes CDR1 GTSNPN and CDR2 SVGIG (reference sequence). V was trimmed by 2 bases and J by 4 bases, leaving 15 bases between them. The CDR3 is CAWSPPWGPGNTIYF. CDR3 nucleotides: TGTGCCTGGAGTCCCCCGTGGGGGCCAGGAAACACCATATATTTT.

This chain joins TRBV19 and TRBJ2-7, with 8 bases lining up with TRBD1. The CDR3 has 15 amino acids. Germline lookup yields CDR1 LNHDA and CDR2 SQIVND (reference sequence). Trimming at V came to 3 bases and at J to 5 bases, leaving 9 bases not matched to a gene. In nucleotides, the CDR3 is TGTGCCAGTAGTATGGACCGACAGGGGCGTAACGAGCAGTACTTC. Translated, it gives CASSMDRQGRNEQYF.

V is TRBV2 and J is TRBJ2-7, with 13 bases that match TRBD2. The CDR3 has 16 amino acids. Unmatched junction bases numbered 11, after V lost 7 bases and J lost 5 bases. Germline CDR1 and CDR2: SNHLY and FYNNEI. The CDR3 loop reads CASKGGLAGWGDEQYF. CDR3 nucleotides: TGTGCCAGCAAAGGGGGACTAGCGGGATGGGGAGACGAGCAGTACTTC.